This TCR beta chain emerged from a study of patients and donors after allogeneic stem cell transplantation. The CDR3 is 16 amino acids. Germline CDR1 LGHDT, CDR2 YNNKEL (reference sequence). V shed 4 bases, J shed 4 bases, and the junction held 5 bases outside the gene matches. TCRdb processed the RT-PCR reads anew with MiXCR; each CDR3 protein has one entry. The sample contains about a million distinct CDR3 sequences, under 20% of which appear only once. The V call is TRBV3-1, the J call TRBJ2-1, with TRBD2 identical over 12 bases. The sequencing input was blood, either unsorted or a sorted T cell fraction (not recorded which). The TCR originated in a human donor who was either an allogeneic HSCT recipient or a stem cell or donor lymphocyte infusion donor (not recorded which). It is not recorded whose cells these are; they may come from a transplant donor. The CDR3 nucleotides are TGTGCCAGCAGCCCTTACGGACTAGCGGGGTACAATGAGCAGTTCTTC. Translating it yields CASSPYGLAGYNEQFF.